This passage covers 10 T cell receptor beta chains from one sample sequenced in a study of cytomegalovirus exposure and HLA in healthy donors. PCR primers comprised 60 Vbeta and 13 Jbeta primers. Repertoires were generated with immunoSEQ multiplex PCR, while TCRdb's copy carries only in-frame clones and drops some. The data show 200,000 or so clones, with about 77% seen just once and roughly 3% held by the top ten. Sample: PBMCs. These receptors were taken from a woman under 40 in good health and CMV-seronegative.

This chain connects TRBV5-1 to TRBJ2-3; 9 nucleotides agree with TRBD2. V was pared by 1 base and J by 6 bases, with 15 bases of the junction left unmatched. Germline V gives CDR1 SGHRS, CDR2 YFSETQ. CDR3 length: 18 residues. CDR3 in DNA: TGCGCCAGCAGCTTGTATGCGGGAGGGCCGGGAGCCACGGATACGCAGTATTTT. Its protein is CASSLYAGGPGATDTQYF.

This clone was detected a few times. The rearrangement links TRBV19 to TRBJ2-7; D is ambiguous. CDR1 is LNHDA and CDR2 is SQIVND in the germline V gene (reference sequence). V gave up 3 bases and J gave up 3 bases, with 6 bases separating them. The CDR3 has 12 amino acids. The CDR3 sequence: CASSIPHYEQYF. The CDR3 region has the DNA TGTGCCAGTAGTATTCCCCACTACGAGCAGTACTTC.

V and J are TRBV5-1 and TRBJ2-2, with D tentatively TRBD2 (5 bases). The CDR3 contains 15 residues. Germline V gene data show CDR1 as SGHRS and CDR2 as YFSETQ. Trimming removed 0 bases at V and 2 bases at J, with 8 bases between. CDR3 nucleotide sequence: TGCGCCAGCAGCTTGGGACTACCCAACACCGGGGAGCTGTTTTTT. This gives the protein CASSLGLPNTGELFF.

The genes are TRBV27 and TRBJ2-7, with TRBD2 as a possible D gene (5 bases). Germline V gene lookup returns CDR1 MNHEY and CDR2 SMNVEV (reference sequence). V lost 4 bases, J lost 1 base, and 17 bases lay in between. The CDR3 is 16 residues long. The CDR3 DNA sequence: TGTGCCAGCAGTTCAGGTGGTCAGGACTGGTCCTACGAGCAGTACTTC. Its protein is CASSSGGQDWSYEQYF.

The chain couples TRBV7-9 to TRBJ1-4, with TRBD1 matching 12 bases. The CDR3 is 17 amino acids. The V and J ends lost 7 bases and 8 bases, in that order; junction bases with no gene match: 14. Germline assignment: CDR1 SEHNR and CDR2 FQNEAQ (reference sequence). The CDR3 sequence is CASKPGQGALQREKLFF. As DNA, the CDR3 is TGTGCCAGCAAGCCGGGACAGGGGGCTTTGCAACGGGAAAAACTGTTTTTT.

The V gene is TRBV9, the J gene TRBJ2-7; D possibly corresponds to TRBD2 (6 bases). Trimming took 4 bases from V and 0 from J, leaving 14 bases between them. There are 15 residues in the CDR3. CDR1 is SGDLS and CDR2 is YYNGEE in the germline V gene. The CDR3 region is CASSIGGASSYEQYF. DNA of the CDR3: TGTGCCAGCAGCATCGGGGGTGCGAGCTCCTACGAGCAGTACTTC.

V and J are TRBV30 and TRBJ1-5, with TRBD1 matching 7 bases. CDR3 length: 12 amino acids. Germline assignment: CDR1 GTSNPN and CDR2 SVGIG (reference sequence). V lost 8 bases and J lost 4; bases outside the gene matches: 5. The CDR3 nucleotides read TGTGCCGGGCAGACAGGGAATCAGCCCCAGCATTTT. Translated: CAGQTGNQPQHF.

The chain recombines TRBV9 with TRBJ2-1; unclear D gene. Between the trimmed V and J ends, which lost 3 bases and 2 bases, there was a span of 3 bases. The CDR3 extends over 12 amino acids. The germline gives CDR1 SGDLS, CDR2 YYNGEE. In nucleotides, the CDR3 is TGTGCCAGCAGCGCCGCCTACAATGAGCAGTTCTTC. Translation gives CASSAAYNEQFF.

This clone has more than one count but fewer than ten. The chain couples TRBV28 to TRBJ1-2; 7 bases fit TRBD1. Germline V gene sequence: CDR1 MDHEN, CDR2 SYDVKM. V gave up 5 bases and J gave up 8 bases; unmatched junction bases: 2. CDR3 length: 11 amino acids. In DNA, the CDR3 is TGTGCCAGCAGTGACAGGGACGGCTACACCTTC. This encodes CASSDRDGYTF.

The CDR3 region is CASSRLATGQGEQYF. Written as DNA, the CDR3 is TGTGCCAGCAGTAGACTTGCGACAGGGCAGGGCGAGCAGTACTTC. V and J are TRBV2 and TRBJ2-7, with 7 bases lining up with TRBD1. The J segment lost 6 bases and the V segment lost 5 bases, leaving 13 bases of the junction unmatched. This CDR3 has 15 amino acids. Per germline, CDR1 SNHLY and CDR2 FYNNEI.